A selection of T cell receptor beta chains follows, all from one sample in a study of T cell responses to AZD1222 COVID-19 vaccine. Profiling relied on immunoSEQ multiplex PCR, and the TCRdb table lists in-frame clones only, not all of them. Of about 110,000 clones detected, about 90% appear once; the ten largest clones hold 6.5% to 10%. The sample consisted of peripheral blood, taken 28 days after the second AZD1222 dose. These receptors were collected from an adult who received the AZD1222 COVID-19 vaccine. CDR3s include the opening cysteine and the closing phenylalanine or tryptophan. The D gene is left open where the match is weak. Expanded clones get a size class; other rows say once, few or many, or leave the size out.

d_call j_call v_call clone_size cdr3_nt cdr3_aa
TRBD1 TRBJ1-4 TRBV4-3 . TGCGCCAGCGGGGGGGGACAGGGCCGTGAAAAACTGTTTTTT CASGGGQGREKLFF
TRBD2 TRBJ2-1 TRBV7-8 once TGTGCCAGCAGCTCCCCGATGACTAGCGGGGGGTCCGCCCGGAGCTCCTACAATGAGCAGTTCTTC CASSSPMTSGGSARSSYNEQFF
TRBD1 TRBJ1-2 TRBV19 . TGTGCCACAGTACGGGACAGCATTAACTATGGCTACACCTTC CATVRDSINYGYTF
. TRBJ1-2 TRBV28 . TGTGCCAGCAGTGACGGACTGCTCTATGGCTACACCTTC CASSDGLLYGYTF
TRBD1 TRBJ2-1 TRBV5-1 . TGCGCCAGCAGTTCGGGACAGGTCTCCTACAATGAGCAGTTCTTC CASSSGQVSYNEQFF
. TRBJ1-4 TRBV6-6 . TGTGCCAGCAGTGTCCGGGAGACTAATGAAAAACTGTTTTTT CASSVRETNEKLFF
. TRBJ2-5 TRBV18 . TGTGCCAGCTCACCACGCGGACAGAACCAAGAGACCCAGTACTTC CASSPRGQNQETQYF
. TRBJ1-2 TRBV11-2 once TGTGCCAGCAGCTTAAGTTCAGGGTTACCCTATGGCTACACCTTC CASSLSSGLPYGYTF
TRBD1 TRBJ1-1 TRBV5-1 . TGCGCCAGCAGCCCCCGGGCCGGGGGACAGGGGTCTTCTGAAGCTTTCTTT CASSPRAGGQGSSEAFF
. TRBJ1-2 TRBV7-9 . TGTGCCAGCAGCCTGAGGGGCAGCCAACCGAGGGGCTACACCTTC CASSLRGSQPRGYTF
. TRBJ2-5 TRBV10-2 . TGCGCCAGCAGTGAATTAGTGGGACGAGAGACCCAGTACTTC CASSELVGRETQYF
. TRBJ1-2 TRBV7-9 . TGTGCCAGCAGCCTGGGGGTCGGCTATGGCTACACCTTC CASSLGVGYGYTF
. TRBJ1-2 TRBV5-5 . TGTGCCAGCAGCTCCGACCTGGTGGGTGGCTACACCTTC CASSSDLVGGYTF
. TRBJ2-4 TRBV6-5 . TGTGCCAGCAGTTACAGGAGGGGGGCCAAAAACATTCAGTACTTC CASSYRRGAKNIQYF
. TRBJ2-1 TRBV4-2 . TGTGCCAGCAGCCAAGGTTGGGAGCAGTTCTTC CASSQGWEQFF
. TRBJ1-1 TRBV13 once TGTGCCAGCAGCCCCCGGGGAGGGGGGGACACTGAAGCTTTCTTT CASSPRGGGDTEAFF
TRBD1 TRBJ2-7 TRBV2 . TGTGCCAGCAGTGCTGGACAGGGGGCCTACGAGCAGTACTTC CASSAGQGAYEQYF
. TRBJ2-7 TRBV5-1 . TGCGCCAGCAAACCCGATCTTAAGGGAAACTACGAGCAGTACTTC CASKPDLKGNYEQYF
TRBD1 TRBJ1-1 TRBV18 . TGTGCCAGCTCAAGACAGGGGTTGAACACTGAAGCTTTCTTT CASSRQGLNTEAFF